This T cell receptor beta chain came from a study of cytomegalovirus exposure and HLA in healthy donors. Amplification used 60 Vbeta primers and 13 Jbeta primers. Assay: immunoSEQ multiplex PCR; the TCRdb copy retains only in-frame clones and omits some. The sample totals 100,000 or so clones. As for this clone: What it binds is unknown.

Study outcomes and limitations: Previously analyzed data showed that most TCR beta V segments were productive at a frequency of about 87% or about 30%. The study dropped some indistinguishable V segments, TRBV6-2 and TRBV6-3 among them. Later genetic work tied a missense DCLRE1C variant to beta-chain V and J trimming.

CDR1 is SNHLY and CDR2 is FYNNEI in the germline V gene. This CDR3 contains 11 residues. Trimming removed 4 bases from V and 5 bases from J, with 6 bases in between. Sequencing input: PBMCs. This chain uses TRBV2 with TRBJ2-7; D might be TRBD2 (5 bases). This TCR derives from a woman in her twenties or thirties in good health and CMV-seronegative. The DNA for the CDR3 is TGTGCCAGCAGTGTCGGGGACGAGCAGTACTTC. Translated, it gives CASSVGDEQYF.